This T cell receptor beta chain derives from a study of blood T cell repertoires in COVID-19. Study in general: Italy, Spain and the United States were the sources of the convalescent and acute COVID-19 samples.

The CDR3 length is 17 residues. The trim removed 10 bases at V and 4 bases at J, leaving 19 bases unmatched. Per germline, CDR1 MNHEY and CDR2 SMNVEV (reference sequence). The repertoire was sequenced with immunoSEQ multiplex PCR; TCRdb's copy has only in-frame clones and lacks some. The data show under 200,000 clones, 86% seen once. This clone was observed a few times. Sequenced input: PBMCs or T cells enriched from blood (not recorded which). The V and J genes are TRBV27 and TRBJ1-2, with TRBD1 matching over 9 bases. This sequence originates from a middle-aged woman in a cohort exposed to, infected with or recovered from COVID-19 (not recorded which). CDR3 loop: CATLPGQGFFATYGYTF. Here the CDR3 DNA reads TGTGCCACCCTACCGGGACAGGGTTTCTTCGCGACCTATGGCTACACCTTC.